This TCR beta chain was sequenced in a study of siplizumab effects on memory and regulatory T cells. With respect to this clone: Its antigen remains unidentified.

In germline, CDR1 is SGHNT, CDR2 YYREEE (reference sequence). V was shortened by 4 bases and J by 2 bases, with 19 bases between the two germline ends. CDR3 length: 16 residues. Clones were read by immunoSEQ multiplex PCR, and TCRdb kept only the in-frame ones, dropping some. The data hold 70,000 to 95,000 clones, with 93% observed a single time. Study-level results: Under siplizumab, alloreactive sequences traced to unstimulated CD4+ memory cells were significantly reduced. It seemed that naive T cells were more diverse than memory cells and were major contributors to the alloresponse. Siplizumab conditions gave an average of approximately 70% Treg-derived mappable alloreactive CD4+ clones, versus 25% to 30% for controls. Whether proliferating Tregs in siplizumab cultures suppress was not functionally confirmed.

This chain joins TRBV5-4 and TRBJ2-7; D unresolved. The sequence was obtained from a human donor in good health. The sequenced sample was CD8+ T cells sorted from blood. Here the CDR3 reads CASSVSAGWATYEQYF. The CDR3 DNA reads TGTGCCAGCAGCGTAAGCGCCGGTTGGGCAACCTACGAGCAGTACTTC.